Below are 25 T cell receptor beta chains sequenced from a single sample in a study of blood T cells in healthy people across ages. Using a J-beta primer mix together with a sample-barcoded 5' primer, a second PCR was run for about 7 to 12 cycles. TCRdb re-called the 5' RACE reads with MiXCR, one entry per CDR3 protein. The sample includes around 1,000,000 distinct CDR3 sequences, less than 45% of them seen just once. Sequencing was done on a sample of blood. The receptors come from a man aged 18 to 29 in good health.

The rearrangement joins TRBV20-1 to TRBJ2-7; tentatively, D is TRBD2 (6 bases). The V and J ends lost 0 bases and 10 bases respectively, with 16 bases between them. The CDR3 sequence is 13 residues long. Germline lookup yields CDR1 DFQATT and CDR2 SNEGSKA (reference sequence). The CDR3 is CSARDAGWMVQYF. CDR3 bases: TGCAGTGCTAGAGATGCGGGGTGGATGGTCCAGTACTTC.

Details on this clonotype: One end of the junction does not line up with germline, which may come from a read error. This chain links TRBV4-3 with TRBJ2-3; D call uncertain. Germline-derived CDR1 and CDR2 are LGHNA and YSLEER. The CDR3 has 17 residues. As DNA, the CDR3 is TGCGCCAGCAGCCAAGGAATCGGGCGGTTCGGCACAGATGCGCAGTATTTT. Translated, it gives CASSQGIGRFGTDAQYF.

This rearrangement joins TRBV5-6 to TRBJ1-4; D gene unclear. Germline CDR1 reads SGHDT; CDR2 reads YYEEEE. This CDR3 contains 13 residues. The germline V and J ends were trimmed by 1 base and 8 bases, with 9 bases remaining between them. CDR3 protein: CASSLRPTEKLFF. The CDR3 DNA sequence: TGTGCCAGCAGCTTGCGACCGACCGAAAAACTGTTTTTT.

This clonotype was seen more than once but under ten times. This rearrangement joins TRBV10-3 to TRBJ1-5; the match to TRBD1 covers 9 bases. The V and J ends lost 3 bases and 6 bases, in that order; junction bases with no gene match: 6. Germline assignment: CDR1 ENHRY and CDR2 SYGVKD. The CDR3 consists of 15 residues. The CDR3 bases are TGTGCCATCAGTGAAAGGGACAGGGCGAGTCAGCCCCAGCATTTT. Its translation: CAISERDRASQPQHF.

This clonotype showed up just a few times. This chain uses TRBV20-1 with TRBJ1-4, with D maybe TRBD1 (6 bases). V lost 2 bases to trimming and J lost 5 bases, with 12 bases between them. Germline V gene lookup returns CDR1 DFQATT and CDR2 SNEGSKA (reference sequence). CDR3 length: 14 residues. The CDR3, as DNA: TGCAGTGCTAGACCACAGGGCCTAAATGAAAAACTGTTTTTT. This translates into CSARPQGLNEKLFF.

The rearrangement joins TRBV6-2 or TRBV6-3 to TRBJ1-2, with D uncertain. The germline V and J ends were trimmed by 0 bases and 5 bases, with 13 bases remaining between them. The CDR3 sequence is 15 residues long. Per the germline V gene, CDR1 is MNHEY and CDR2 is SVGEGT. The CDR3, as DNA: TGTGCCAGCAGTTACTCTAGGACGAAGGGATATGGCTACACCTTC. Its translation is CASSYSRTKGYGYTF.

The rearrangement joins TRBV29-1 to TRBJ2-5, with D tentatively TRBD2 (6 bases). The CDR3 sequence is 15 residues long. With 1 base removed from V and 11 bases from J, the gap between germline ends came to 23 bases. Germline V gene sequence: CDR1 SQVTM, CDR2 ANQGSEA. The CDR3 reads CSVEGRLAPYNEQYF. The DNA for the CDR3 is TGCAGCGTTGAAGGACGGCTAGCGCCTTACAATGAGCAGTACTTC.

The chain joins TRBV6-5 to TRBJ2-3; possible D gene TRBD2, 6 bases. Germline V CDR1 and CDR2: MNHEY, SVGAGI. The ends were cut back, 2 bases at V and 2 bases at J, with 8 bases in the middle. CDR3 length: 14 amino acids. The CDR3, as DNA: TGTGCCAGCAGTTACGGAGGGAACACAGATACGCAGTATTTT. This sequence encodes CASSYGGNTDTQYF.

CDR3 region: CASSLASYGELFF. The CDR3 nucleotides are TGCGCCAGCAGCTTGGCTTCCTACGGGGAGCTGTTTTTT. The chain recombines TRBV5-1 with TRBJ2-2; no firm D call. The V end was cut by 0 bases, the J end by 7 bases, with 7 bases between. The CDR3 is made up of 13 amino acids. Germline loops: CDR1 SGHRS, CDR2 YFSETQ. The whole variable domain, filled in from reference TRBV5-1 and TRBJ2-2, reads KAGVTQTPRYLIKTRGQQVTLSCSPISGHRSVSWYQQTPGQGLQFLFEYFSETQRNKGNFPGRFSGRQFSNSRSEMNVSTLELGDSALYLCASSLASYGELFFGEGSRLTVL.

In its sample, this clonotype was seen a few times. V usage is TRBV11-1 and J usage is TRBJ2-1; 7 nucleotides line up with TRBD2. In germline, CDR1 is SGHAT, CDR2 FQDESV (reference sequence). This CDR3 is built from 13 residues. The ends lost 9 bases at V and 5 bases at J; junction bases unmatched: 7. The CDR3 sequence is CARKSSGNNEQFF. The CDR3 nucleotides read TGTGCCAGAAAATCTAGCGGCAACAATGAGCAGTTCTTC. The full variable domain, in which reference TRBV11-1 and TRBJ2-1 provide the parts outside the CDR3, is EAEVAQSPRYKITEKSQAVAFWCDPISGHATLYWYRQILGQGPELLVQFQDESVVDDSQLPKDRFSAERLKGVDSTLKIQPAELGDSAMYLCARKSSGNNEQFFGPGTRLTVL.

This clonotype was picked up many times. The junction differs from germline at one of its ends, possibly a read error. The chain carries TRBV5-1 and TRBJ2-2; D is ambiguous. CDR3 length: 12 amino acids. Germline lookup yields CDR1 SGHRS and CDR2 YFSETQ. In nucleotides, the CDR3 is TGTGCCAGCAGCCAGAACACCGGGGAGCTGTTTTTT. This translates into CASSQNTGELFF.

The chain joins TRBV6-2 or TRBV6-3 to TRBJ1-1; D might be TRBD1 (5 bases). The germline V gene has CDR1 MNHEY and CDR2 SVGEGT. V gave up 7 bases and J gave up 4 bases, with 19 bases separating them. The CDR3 runs 15 residues. The chain's CDR3 is CASTRRDSPSTEAFF. CDR3 coding DNA: TGTGCCAGCACCCGGAGAGACAGCCCTTCCACTGAAGCTTTCTTT.

This chain uses TRBV2 with TRBJ2-7, with 10 bases that match TRBD1. CDR1 and CDR2 from the germline V gene are SNHLY and FYNNEI. V trimming: 6 bases; J trimming: 7 bases; junction bases outside the gene matches: 18. The CDR3 runs to 17 residues. The CDR3 region has the DNA TGTGCCAGCAGGGGAAGGAACCGGGACAGGGGTTACAATGAGCAGTACTTC. Protein product: CASRGRNRDRGYNEQYF.

This CDR3 reads CASSQAIPGAEAFF. The DNA for the CDR3 is TGTGCCAGCAGCCAAGCTATCCCGGGTGCTGAAGCTTTCTTT. The chain has TRBV3-1 and TRBJ1-1; no definite D call. In germline, CDR1 is LGHDT, CDR2 YNNKEL (reference sequence). Between the trimmed V and J ends, which lost 1 base and 6 bases, there was a span of 12 bases. The CDR3 runs 14 residues. The full variable domain, with the rest looked up from reference TRBV3-1 and TRBJ1-1, is DTAVSQTPKYLVTQMGNDKSIKCEQNLGHDTMYWYKQDSKKFLKIMFSYNNKELIINETVPNRFSPKSPDKAHLNLHINSLELGDSAVYFCASSQAIPGAEAFFGQGTRLTVV.

The genes are TRBV29-1 and TRBJ1-2, with a possible D match to TRBD1 (6 bases). This CDR3 contains 15 residues. CDR1 SQVTM and CDR2 ANQGSEA come from the germline V gene. V was shortened by 2 bases and J by 2 bases, with 15 bases between the two germline ends. CDR3 sequence reads: CSVERRQAINYGYTF. DNA of the CDR3: TGCAGCGTTGAAAGGCGACAGGCGATAAACTATGGCTACACCTTC. Full variable domain (rest looked up from reference TRBV29-1 and TRBJ1-2): SAVISQKPSRDICQRGTSLTIQCQVDSQVTMMFWYRQQPGQSLTLIATANQGSEATYESGFVIDKFPISRPNLTFSTLTVSNMSPEDSSIYLCSVERRQAINYGYTFGSGTRLTVV.

This chain joins TRBV2 and TRBJ2-3; TRBD1 agrees at 7 bases. The germline V gene encodes CDR1 SNHLY and CDR2 FYNNEI. V was clipped by 11 bases and J by 8 bases; unmatched bases: 19. The length of the CDR3 is 15 residues. The CDR3 nucleotides read TGTGCCCGTACGAAGGGGGCAGACTTTCAACGTACGCAGTATTTT. Translating it yields CARTKGADFQRTQYF.

This clonotype was counted between two and nine times. J is TRBJ1-5 and V is TRBV10-3; 8 nucleotides line up with TRBD1. J lost 2 bases, V lost 6 bases, and 6 bases had no gene match. CDR3 length equals 15 residues. Germline lookup yields CDR1 ENHRY and CDR2 SYGVKD. The CDR3 region is CAISVDRGGNQPQHF. CDR3 sequence (DNA): TGTGCCATCAGCGTCGACAGGGGCGGCAATCAGCCCCAGCATTTT.

The chain links TRBV3-1 to TRBJ2-1, with a possible D match to TRBD2 (6 bases). This CDR3 region has 15 residues. V was clipped by 0 bases and J by 8 bases, with 14 bases between them. The germline V gene has CDR1 LGHDT and CDR2 YNNKEL (reference sequence). The CDR3 DNA sequence: TGTGCCAGCAGCCAAGATCACGGGGGTCCCCATGAGCAGTTCTTC. Its translation is CASSQDHGGPHEQFF.

The rearrangement links TRBV6-2 or TRBV6-3 to TRBJ2-7; D may correspond to TRBD1 or TRBD2 (6 bases each). This CDR3 comprises 13 residues. Germline V gene sequence: CDR1 MNHEY, CDR2 SVGEGT. Trimming stripped 5 bases from V and 7 bases from J, with 15 bases between. CDR3 nucleotide sequence: TGTGCCAGCAGTCCCTCCGGGGGCTATGAGCAGTACTTC. Protein product: CASSPSGGYEQYF.

The V call is TRBV5-1, the J call TRBJ2-7; D is undetermined. The germline V and J ends were trimmed by 0 bases and 1 base, with 11 bases remaining between them. The CDR3 has 15 amino acids. Looked up from germline, CDR1 is SGHRS and CDR2 is YFSETQ. The CDR3 here is CASSLGSDESYEQYF. CDR3 DNA sequence: TGCGCCAGCAGCTTGGGGTCGGACGAATCCTACGAGCAGTACTTC.

This clonotype came up once. The J gene is TRBJ2-1, the V gene TRBV29-1; TRBD1 aligns across 7 bases. The CDR3 runs to 14 residues. The germline V gene encodes CDR1 SQVTM and CDR2 ANQGSEA. V gave up 3 bases and J gave up 4 bases; unmatched junction bases: 6. In DNA, the CDR3 is TGCAGCGTTGACCGGGACAGATCATACAATGAGCAGTTCTTC. It is translated as CSVDRDRSYNEQFF.

This chain connects TRBV4-3 to TRBJ2-1, with 7 bases that match TRBD1. Looked up from germline, CDR1 is LGHNA and CDR2 is YSLEER. J lost 7 bases, V lost 0 bases, and 12 bases had no gene match. The CDR3 length is 17 residues. The CDR3 here is CASSQDRTDRTLNEQFF. CDR3 DNA: TGCGCCAGCAGCCAAGATCGAACGGACAGGACTTTAAATGAGCAGTTCTTC.

This chain connects TRBV6-1 to TRBJ2-2; 11 nucleotides agree with TRBD1. V shed 5 bases, J shed 6 bases, and the junction held 5 bases outside the gene matches. The CDR3 consists of 15 residues. Germline V gene lookup returns CDR1 MNHNS and CDR2 SASEGT. The CDR3 region has the DNA TGTGCCAGCAGTAGCCCGGGACAGGGGGCCGGGGAGCTGTTTTTT. Its translation: CASSSPGQGAGELFF.

A word on this clonotype: This may be a read error, as it is one base from a much larger clone. The chain links TRBV9 to TRBJ2-1; D is ambiguous. Deletions cut 0 bases from V and 6 bases from J, with 10 bases between. Per the germline V gene, CDR1 is SGDLS and CDR2 is YYNGEE. The CDR3 loop spans 14 amino acids. Here the CDR3 reads CASSVEQRINEQFF. The CDR3 DNA sequence: TGTGCCAGCAGCGTAGAACAGAGGATCAATGAGCAGTTCTTC.

This clonotype has a handful of counts. The chain uses TRBV4-3 and TRBJ2-1; D is undetermined. The CDR3 contains 12 residues. Germline values: CDR1 LGHNA, CDR2 YSLEER. V lost 4 bases to trimming and J lost 9 bases, with 10 bases between them. The CDR3 sequence is CASSLNSAEQFF. The CDR3, as DNA: TGCGCCAGCAGCCTCAATTCAGCTGAGCAGTTCTTC.